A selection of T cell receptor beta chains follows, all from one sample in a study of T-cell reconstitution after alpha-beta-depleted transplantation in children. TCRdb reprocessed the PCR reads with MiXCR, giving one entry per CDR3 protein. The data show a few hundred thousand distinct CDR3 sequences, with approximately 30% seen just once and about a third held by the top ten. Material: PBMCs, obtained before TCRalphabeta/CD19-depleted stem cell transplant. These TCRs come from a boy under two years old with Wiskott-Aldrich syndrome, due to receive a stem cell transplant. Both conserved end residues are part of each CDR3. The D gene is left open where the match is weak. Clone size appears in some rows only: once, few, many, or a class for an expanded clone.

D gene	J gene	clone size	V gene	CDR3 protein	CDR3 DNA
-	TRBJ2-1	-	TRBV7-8	CASSLRGWDEQFF	TGTGCCAGCAGCTTAAGGGGCTGGGATGAGCAGTTCTTC
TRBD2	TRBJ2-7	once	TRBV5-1	CASSYGTSSGEQYF	TGCGCCAGCAGCTACGGGACTAGCAGTGGCGAGCAGTACTTC
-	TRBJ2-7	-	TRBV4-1	CASSPENLPGVYEQYF	TGCGCCAGCAGCCCCGAAAACCTTCCGGGGGTCTACGAGCAGTACTTC
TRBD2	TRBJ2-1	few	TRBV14	CASSLTPGLASNEQFF	TGTGCCAGCAGCCTAACTCCGGGACTAGCCTCGAATGAGCAGTTCTTC
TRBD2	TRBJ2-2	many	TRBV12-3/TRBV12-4	CASSLTSGRGTGELFF	TGTGCCAGCAGTTTGACTAGCGGGAGGGGCACCGGGGAGCTGTTTTTT
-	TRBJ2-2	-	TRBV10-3	CAISVYDSNTGELFF	TGTGCCATCAGTGTATATGACTCCAACACCGGGGAGCTGTTTTTT
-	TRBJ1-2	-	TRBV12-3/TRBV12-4	CASSSFQGSGDGYTF	TGTGCCAGCAGCTCCTTCCAGGGATCTGGGGACGGCTACACCTTC
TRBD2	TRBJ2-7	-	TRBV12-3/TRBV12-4	CASSLERESGYEQYF	TGTGCCAGCAGTTTAGAGCGGGAGAGCGGCTACGAGCAGTACTTC
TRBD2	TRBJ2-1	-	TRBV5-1	CASSLGLADPQEQFF	TGCGCCAGCAGCCTCGGACTAGCAGACCCCCAGGAGCAGTTCTTC
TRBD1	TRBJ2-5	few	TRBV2	CASSPRQGVTQYF	TGTGCCAGCAGCCCCCGGCAGGGGGTGACCCAGTACTTC
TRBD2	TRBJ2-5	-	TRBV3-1	CASSPPTSGRAGETQYF	TGTGCCAGCAGCCCCCCAACTAGCGGGAGGGCCGGAGAGACCCAGTACTTC
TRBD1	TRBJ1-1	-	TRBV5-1	CASSMQGGALTEAFF	TGCGCCAGCAGCATGCAAGGGGGCGCTCTCACTGAAGCTTTCTTT
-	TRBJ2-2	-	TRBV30	CAWSVQPSANTGELFF	TGTGCCTGGAGTGTACAGCCTAGCGCAAACACCGGGGAGCTGTTTTTT
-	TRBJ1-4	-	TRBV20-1	CSARTERNEKLFF	TGCAGTGCTAGGACAGAACGGAATGAAAAACTGTTTTTT
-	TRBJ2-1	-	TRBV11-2	CASSPKLSSYNEQFF	TGTGCCAGCAGCCCGAAATTAAGCTCCTACAATGAGCAGTTCTTC
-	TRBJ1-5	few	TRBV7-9	CASSSRADQPQHF	TGTGCCAGCAGCTCCCGGGCGGATCAGCCCCAGCATTTT
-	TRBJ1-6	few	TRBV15	CATSELRGSPLHF	TGTGCCACCAGCGAACTGAGGGGATCACCCCTCCACTTT
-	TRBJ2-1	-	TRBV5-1	CASSFVRRTLRDFSYNEQFF	TGCGCCAGCAGCTTTGTCAGGCGGACACTTAGGGACTTCTCCTACAATGAGCAGTTCTTC
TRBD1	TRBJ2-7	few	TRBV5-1	CASSLDGTGARQYF	TGCGCCAGCAGCTTGGACGGGACAGGGGCGCGGCAGTACTTC
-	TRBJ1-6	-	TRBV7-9	CASSWEMGQMNSPLHF	TGTGCCAGCTCCTGGGAGATGGGACAAATGAATTCACCCCTCCACTTT
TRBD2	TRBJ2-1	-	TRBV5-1	CASSLAVAGSEQFF	TGCGCCAGCAGCTTGGCCGTAGCGGGAAGTGAGCAGTTCTTC
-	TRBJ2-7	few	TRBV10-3	CAISGIADSYEQYF	TGTGCCATCAGTGGCATAGCTGACTCCTACGAGCAGTACTTC
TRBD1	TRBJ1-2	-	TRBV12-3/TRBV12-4	CASSPIDRVGYGYTF	TGTGCCAGCAGCCCAATCGACAGGGTTGGCTATGGCTACACCTTC
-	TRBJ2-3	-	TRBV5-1	CASSEGGTYTQYF	TGCGCCAGCAGTGAGGGGGGCACATATACGCAGTATTTT
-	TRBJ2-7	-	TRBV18	CASSLGAPDEQYF	TGTGCCAGCTCCCTAGGGGCCCCTGACGAGCAGTACTTC
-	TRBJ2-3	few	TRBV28	CASSLPGTWERGTDTQYF	TGTGCCAGCAGTTTACCGGGTACTTGGGAAAGGGGCACAGATACGCAGTATTTT
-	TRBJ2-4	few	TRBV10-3	CAISESSMNRENIQYF	TGTGCCATCAGTGAGTCTTCGATGAACCGTGAAAACATTCAGTACTTC
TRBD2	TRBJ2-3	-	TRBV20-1	CSAGGGRADTQYF	TGCAGTGCCGGGGGCGGGAGGGCGGATACGCAGTATTTT
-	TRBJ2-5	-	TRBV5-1	CASSGSSVTQYF	TGCGCCAGCAGCGGATCCTCCGTTACCCAGTACTTC
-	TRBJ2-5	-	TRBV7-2	CASSLVRGSIETQYF	TGTGCCAGCAGCTTAGTCCGGGGATCTATTGAGACCCAGTACTTC
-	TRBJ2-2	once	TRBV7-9	CASSFPLWTGELFF	TGTGCCAGCAGCTTTCCCCTATGGACCGGGGAGCTGTTTTTT
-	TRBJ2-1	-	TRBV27	CASRGEQFF	TGTGCCAGCCGCGGTGAGCAGTTCTTC
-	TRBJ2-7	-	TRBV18	CASSLKWGAEQYF	TGTGCCAGCTCACTAAAGTGGGGGGCCGAGCAGTACTTC
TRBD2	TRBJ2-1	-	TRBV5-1	CASSYGTRIKTGNEQFF	TGCGCCAGCAGCTACGGGACTAGAATAAAGACAGGCAATGAGCAGTTCTTC
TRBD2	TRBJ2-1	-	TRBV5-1	CASSPGTSGAGDEQFF	TGCGCCAGCAGCCCCGGGACTAGCGGAGCAGGCGATGAGCAGTTCTTC
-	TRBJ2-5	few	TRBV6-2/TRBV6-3	CASSPSVFRETQYF	TGTGCCAGCAGTCCTTCAGTGTTCAGAGAGACCCAGTACTTC
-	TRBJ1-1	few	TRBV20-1	CSADPGGNTEAFF	TGCAGTGCTGATCCGGGGGGAAACACTGAAGCTTTCTTT
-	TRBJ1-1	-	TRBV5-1	CASSALGRALNTEAFF	TGCGCCAGCAGCGCACTCGGACGGGCCTTGAACACTGAAGCTTTCTTT
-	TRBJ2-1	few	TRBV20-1	CSAMTDDNEQFF	TGCAGTGCTATGACAGATGATAATGAGCAGTTCTTC
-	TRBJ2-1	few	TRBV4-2	CASSQHAASSYNEQFF	TGTGCCAGCAGCCAACACGCGGCTAGCTCCTACAATGAGCAGTTCTTC
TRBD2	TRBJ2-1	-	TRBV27	CASPWTSGGELYNEQFF	TGTGCCAGCCCATGGACTAGCGGAGGAGAACTCTACAATGAGCAGTTCTTC
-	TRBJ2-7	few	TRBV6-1	CASSPKGILYEQYF	TGTGCCAGCAGTCCTAAAGGGATCCTCTACGAGCAGTACTTC
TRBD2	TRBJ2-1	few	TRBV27	CASSLLRLAGSNEQFF	TGTGCCAGCAGTCTACTACGACTAGCGGGTTCGAATGAGCAGTTCTTC
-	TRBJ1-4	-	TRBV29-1	CSVNGEGGTNEKLFF	TGCAGCGTTAATGGGGAAGGAGGAACTAATGAAAAACTGTTTTTT
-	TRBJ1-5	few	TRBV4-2	CASSQDLVGNNQPQHF	TGTGCCAGCAGCCAAGATTTAGTAGGGAACAATCAGCCCCAGCATTTT
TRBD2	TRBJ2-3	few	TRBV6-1	CASSRRPAGGNTDTQYF	TGTGCCAGCAGTAGGCGGCCAGCGGGAGGGAACACAGATACGCAGTATTTT
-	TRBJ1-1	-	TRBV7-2	CASSFGRGSEAFF	TGTGCCAGCAGCTTCGGCAGGGGTAGTGAAGCTTTCTTT
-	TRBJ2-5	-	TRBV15	CATSRGISGAGLETQYF	TGTGCCACCAGCAGAGGGATTTCAGGAGCGGGTTTAGAGACCCAGTACTTC
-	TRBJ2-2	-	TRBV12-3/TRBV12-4	CASRKGGRSGELFF	TGTGCCAGCAGGAAAGGGGGGAGATCCGGGGAGCTGTTTTTT
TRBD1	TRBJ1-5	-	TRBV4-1	CASSQGTGGWQPQHF	TGCGCCAGCAGCCAGGGGACAGGGGGCTGGCAGCCCCAGCATTTT